The rows below give T cell receptor beta chains drawn from one sample of a study of cytomegalovirus exposure and HLA in healthy donors. Sequenced by immunoSEQ multiplex PCR; TCRdb stores in-frame clones only, minus some. The top ten clones hold roughly 1.6% of a sample with some 190,000 clones, roughly 77% of them seen once. The sequencing sample was made of PBMCs. These receptors were taken from a woman aged 50 to 60 in good health and CMV-seronegative. CDR3s include the opening cysteine and the closing phenylalanine or tryptophan. A D gene is named only where the DNA matches it firmly. Clone size is shown for a subset of rows, as once, few, many or a class of expanded clone.

j_call v_call clone_size d_call cdr3_nt cdr3_aa
TRBJ2-7 TRBV6-6 NA NA TGTGCCAGCAGTTACTCGACAGGAGGTAGGGTCGAGCAGTACTTC CASSYSTGGRVEQYF
TRBJ2-1 TRBV9 NA NA TGTGCCAGCAGCGTGGTCCCGACTAGAGCAGGATACAATGAGCAGTTCTTC CASSVVPTRAGYNEQFF
TRBJ2-5 TRBV19 NA TRBD2 TGTGCCAGTAGCCTGTCGGGTAGCGGGGAACAAGAGACCCAGTACTTC CASSLSGSGEQETQYF
TRBJ2-7 TRBV5-1 NA NA TGCGCCAGCAGCTTACTAGGTTTTCCAGACGAGCAGTACTTC CASSLLGFPDEQYF
TRBJ2-3 TRBV6-6 NA TRBD1 TGTGCCAGCAGTTACGGGACAGTCACAGATACGCAGTATTTT CASSYGTVTDTQYF
TRBJ2-7 TRBV28 NA TRBD2 TGTGCCAGCAGAAAATTAGCGGGAACATCCTACGAGCAGTACTTC CASRKLAGTSYEQYF
TRBJ2-3 TRBV7-9 NA NA TGTGCCAGCAGCCAATCGGGGAGTCCAGATACGCAGTATTTT CASSQSGSPDTQYF
TRBJ1-6 TRBV5-5 NA NA TGTGCCAGCAGCTTGAGGAGCATAGAGGGAAATCATAATTCACCCCTCCACTTT CASSLRSIEGNHNSPLHF
TRBJ1-2 TRBV28 NA TRBD1 TGTGCCAGCAGTTTAGTGGCAGGGGGCGTTAAGTATGGCTACACCTTC CASSLVAGGVKYGYTF
TRBJ2-5 TRBV7-8 few NA TGTGCCAGCAGCCGCCAAGAGACCCAGTACTTC CASSRQETQYF
TRBJ2-4 TRBV18 NA NA TGTGCCAGCTCACGACGAGACATGGGGAGTTCGGACATTCAGTACTTC CASSRRDMGSSDIQYF
TRBJ1-1 TRBV7-9 NA NA TGTGCCAGCAGCTCCCCTACTGGGGGGTTGGGCACTGAAGCTTTCTTT CASSSPTGGLGTEAFF
TRBJ1-2 TRBV6-1 NA NA TGTGCCAGCAGTGAAGCGCTTCTAGGTACGGTCTATGGCTACACCTTC CASSEALLGTVYGYTF
TRBJ2-1 TRBV19 NA NA TGTGCCAGTACCCCCGTGACTCGACCTAACAATGAGCAGTTCTTC CASTPVTRPNNEQFF
TRBJ1-2 TRBV7-2 NA NA TGTGCCAGCAGCGCCCGGTGGCTCCTTGGACTCATTGGCTACACCTTC CASSARWLLGLIGYTF
TRBJ1-1 TRBV5-1 NA TRBD1 TGCGCCAGCAGCTTGGGGACAGGGTTGAACACTGAAGCTTTCTTT CASSLGTGLNTEAFF
TRBJ2-3 TRBV6-1 NA NA TGTGCCAGCAGTGGATCGGTTCAAGATACGCAGTATTTT CASSGSVQDTQYF
TRBJ2-2 TRBV6-5 NA TRBD1 TGTGCCAGCAGCCGACAGGGGACGAACACCGGGGAGCTGTTTTTT CASSRQGTNTGELFF
TRBJ1-3 TRBV12-5 NA TRBD1 TGTGCTAGTGGTTTGGTACGCCAGGGGGCTGGAAACACCATATATTTT CASGLVRQGAGNTIYF
TRBJ1-1 TRBV28 NA NA TGTGCCAGCAGTTTTACAGGGTGGCCCACTGAAGCTTTCTTT CASSFTGWPTEAFF
TRBJ2-7 TRBV5-6 few NA TGTGCCAGCAGCCACGACAGGACCTACGAGCAGTACTTC CASSHDRTYEQYF
TRBJ1-5 TRBV4-3 NA NA TGCGCCAGCAGCCAAGATACGGGAATCGGCAATCAGCCCCAGCATTTT CASSQDTGIGNQPQHF
TRBJ2-5 TRBV27 NA NA TGTGCCAGCAGTACATACGGGATCCAAGAGACCCAGTACTTC CASSTYGIQETQYF
TRBJ2-5 TRBV7-2 NA NA TGTGCCAGCAGCTTAGGGCGGGGGCGCCGGGAGACCCAGTACTTC CASSLGRGRRETQYF
TRBJ2-5 TRBV9 NA TRBD2 TGTGCCAGCAGCGTAGGGGGGGGACTAGCGGGTCAAGAGACCCAGTACTTC CASSVGGGLAGQETQYF
TRBJ1-1 TRBV19 NA TRBD1 TGTGCCAGTAGTACCGGGGACAGCATGAACACTGAAGCTTTCTTT CASSTGDSMNTEAFF
TRBJ1-1 TRBV5-4 NA NA TGTGCCAGCGGGAATCCGACAGGTAAGAACACTGAAGCTTTCTTT CASGNPTGKNTEAFF
TRBJ2-5 TRBV28 once TRBD2 TGTGCCAGCAGTTTATCACGGAGCGGGAGAGCGACCCAGTACTTC CASSLSRSGRATQYF
TRBJ1-5 TRBV28 few TRBD1 TGTGCCAGCAGGGCAGGAGGGGACAGGGGGTCTAGAAATCAGCCCCAGCATTTT CASRAGGDRGSRNQPQHF
TRBJ2-3 TRBV28 NA NA TGTGCCAGCAGTCCGTCGCGGCGGCTCACAGATACGCAGTATTTT CASSPSRRLTDTQYF
TRBJ1-4 TRBV2 few NA TGTGCCAGCAGAGGAACCAGGGTTACGACCCCTTTGGGGGAAAAACTGTTTTTT CASRGTRVTTPLGEKLFF
TRBJ1-3 TRBV2 NA NA TGTGCCAGCAGAGGTTCGATTGGGCAGCACTCTGGAAACACCATATATTTT CASRGSIGQHSGNTIYF
TRBJ1-6 TRBV27 NA TRBD1 TGTGCCAGCAGCTATACATCAGGGGGCCCCTCTTCACCCCTCCACTTT CASSYTSGGPSSPLHF
TRBJ2-3 TRBV4-3 NA TRBD2 TGCGCCAGCAGCTCCGAGGTAGTAGCGGGAGGTGCAGATACGCAGTATTTT CASSSEVVAGGADTQYF
TRBJ2-7 TRBV7-9 NA NA TGTGCCAGCAGCTTAGCTGGGACAGCCTCCGGGGGATACGAGCAGTACTTC CASSLAGTASGGYEQYF
TRBJ2-7 TRBV28 NA TRBD2 TGTGCCAGCCCCCCTGCTGCGGGGCTAGCGGGAGACGAGCAGTACTTC CASPPAAGLAGDEQYF
TRBJ2-7 TRBV29-1 NA TRBD2 TGCAGCGCCGGAGCGGGGGCCTACGAGCAGTACTTC CSAGAGAYEQYF
TRBJ1-6 TRBV9 NA NA TGTGCCAGCAACAGGGAGGGGGGTTCACCCCTCCACTTT CASNREGGSPLHF
TRBJ2-5 TRBV18 NA TRBD2 TGTGCCAGCTCACCAAGGCTAGCGGGGGCGGTAGAGGAGACCCAGTACTTC CASSPRLAGAVEETQYF
TRBJ2-2 TRBV9 once TRBD1 TGTGCCAGCAGCGTAGGGGGACAGACGCTCACCGGGGAGCTGTTTTTT CASSVGGQTLTGELFF
TRBJ1-2 TRBV7-9 NA NA TGTGCCAGCACCCCCAGGGATGGCTACACCTTC CASTPRDGYTF
TRBJ1-2 TRBV7-2 NA TRBD1 TGTGCCAGCAGCTTGGGACAGGGAGCTGACTATGGCTACACCTTC CASSLGQGADYGYTF
TRBJ2-7 TRBV7-9 NA TRBD1 TGTGCCAGCAGCTCAGGACAGGGGAGTGACGAGCAGTACTTC CASSSGQGSDEQYF
TRBJ2-1 TRBV7-2 few NA TGTGCCAGCAGCTTAAAATTGGGGGGGCCCCTCTACAATGAGCAGTTCTTC CASSLKLGGPLYNEQFF
TRBJ1-5 TRBV7-9 NA NA TGTGCCAGCAGTTCTGACAGAGTCAATCAGCCCCAGCATTTT CASSSDRVNQPQHF
TRBJ1-4 TRBV19 few NA TGTGCCAGTAGTATTCAGGGGACGATCGGTGAAAAACTGTTTTTT CASSIQGTIGEKLFF
TRBJ1-2 TRBV4-2 NA TRBD1 TGTGCCAGCAGCCAAGCGACCCAGGGGGATTATGGCTACACCTTC CASSQATQGDYGYTF
TRBJ2-1 TRBV5-1 NA TRBD2 TGCGCCAGCAGGCTACCCAGCGGGGGGACCAACAATGAGCAGTTCTTC CASRLPSGGTNNEQFF